The rows below give T cell receptor beta chains drawn from one sample of a study of cytomegalovirus exposure and HLA in healthy donors. Clones were read by immunoSEQ multiplex PCR, and TCRdb kept only the in-frame ones, dropping some. The repertoire includes approximately 46,000 clones, around 74% of them detected once, and 5% to 7.5% sits in the top ten. The sample consisted of PBMCs. The receptors derive from a man aged 30 to 45 in good health and CMV-seronegative. Both conserved end residues are part of each CDR3. The D gene is left open where the match is weak. The size field is filled for only some rows; it gives once, few, many or a size class.

clone_size	d_call	j_call	v_call	cdr3_nt	cdr3_aa
medium-sized	TRBD2	TRBJ2-7	TRBV6-4	TGTGCCAGCAGTGATATTAGCGGGAGCTCCTACGAGCAGTACTTC	CASSDISGSSYEQYF
-	TRBD1	TRBJ1-2	TRBV30	TGTGCCTGGAGTCAAAGGCAGGGGGTCGATGGCTACACCTTC	CAWSQRQGVDGYTF
-	-	TRBJ2-3	TRBV2	TGTGCCAGCAGTGAAGGTCGGCTAGCGTACACAGATACGCAGTATTTT	CASSEGRLAYTDTQYF
-	-	TRBJ2-7	TRBV2	TGTGCCAGCAGGATCGAGGGCGGCTACGAGCAGTACTTC	CASRIEGGYEQYF
-	TRBD1	TRBJ2-5	TRBV27	TGTGCCAGCAGTTGGACACAGGGGGCGGGGGAGACCCAGTACTTC	CASSWTQGAGETQYF
-	TRBD1	TRBJ1-2	TRBV2	TGTGCCAGCACCAAGGGACAGGGGGCTGGCTACACCTTC	CASTKGQGAGYTF
-	TRBD2	TRBJ2-1	TRBV6-5	TGTGCCAGCACCAGTCGGGGGGGTGGCTACAATGAGCAGTTCTTC	CASTSRGGGYNEQFF
-	TRBD1	TRBJ2-1	TRBV25-1	TGTGCCAGCAGTGACTTTACTACAGGGGGCGCTTCCTACAATGAGCAGTTCTTC	CASSDFTTGGASYNEQFF
-	TRBD2	TRBJ2-7	TRBV4-2	TGTGCCAGCAGCCAAGATTTCGCGGGAGGGAACTACGAGCAGTACTTC	CASSQDFAGGNYEQYF
-	-	TRBJ1-3	TRBV7-9	TGTGCCAGCAGCTTAGTACGAGGTCGGGATTTCTCTGGAAACACCATATATTTT	CASSLVRGRDFSGNTIYF
-	-	TRBJ2-3	TRBV25-1	TGTAATACCTGGGACTGCTGCACAGATACGCAGTATTTT	CNTWDCCTDTQYF
-	-	TRBJ2-7	TRBV4-1	TGCGCCAGCAGGCCCTATGATCGATCTTCCTACGAGCAGTACTTC	CASRPYDRSSYEQYF
-	TRBD1	TRBJ1-2	TRBV30	TGTGCCTGGAGTGGCAGACAGGGGGCTTTCTATGGCTACACCTTC	CAWSGRQGAFYGYTF
few	-	TRBJ1-2	TRBV29-1	TGCAGCGTCCGGGAGGCTGGTTTCTATGGCTACACCTTC	CSVREAGFYGYTF
-	TRBD1	TRBJ1-2	TRBV19	TGTGCCAGTAGGCCGACAGGGTCGGGTGGCTACACCTTC	CASRPTGSGGYTF
-	-	TRBJ2-7	TRBV18	TGTGCCAGCTCCCGGAGGACAGACTCCTACGAGCAGTACTTC	CASSRRTDSYEQYF
-	-	TRBJ1-5	TRBV2	TGTGCCAGCCACGGGTATAGCAATCAGCCCCAGCATTTT	CASHGYSNQPQHF
-	-	TRBJ2-2	TRBV2	TGTGCCAGCAGTCTGGAGTCTAGTGGCACCGGGGAGCTGTTTTTT	CASSLESSGTGELFF
-	-	TRBJ1-2	TRBV6-5	TGTGCCAGCATGGGAGCTAACTATGGCTACACCTTC	CASMGANYGYTF
-	TRBD2	TRBJ2-7	TRBV6-5	TGTGCCAGCAGTCCCGGACTAGCGGGGACGTACGAGCAGTACTTC	CASSPGLAGTYEQYF
-	-	TRBJ2-1	TRBV29-1	TGCAGCGTTGACGGGACTCTTGCCTACAATGAGCAGTTCTTC	CSVDGTLAYNEQFF
-	-	TRBJ1-3	TRBV9	TGTGCCAGCAGCCCAAGTGGCGGGGTAACGGGAAACACCATATATTTT	CASSPSGGVTGNTIYF
few	-	TRBJ2-2	TRBV11-1	TGTGCCAGCAGTCTGGAGCTCGGTACCGGGGAGCTGTTTTTT	CASSLELGTGELFF
-	TRBD2	TRBJ2-7	TRBV30	TGTGCCTGGAGGCTACCGGGACTAGCAAGTCACGAGCAGTACTTC	CAWRLPGLASHEQYF
-	-	TRBJ1-5	TRBV5-1	TGCGCCAGCAGCCCCGGCACAGAAGGTGGCCAGCCCCAGCATTTT	CASSPGTEGGQPQHF
-	TRBD1	TRBJ2-1	TRBV6-5	TGTGCCAGCAGCCTGGGACAGGGGCCCCCCAATGAGCAGTTCTTC	CASSLGQGPPNEQFF
-	-	TRBJ1-3	TRBV5-1	TGCGCCAGCAGCTCGGGCCCACAGGGACACGGGTCTGGAAACACCATATATTTT	CASSSGPQGHGSGNTIYF
-	-	TRBJ1-2	TRBV27	TGTGCCAGCAGTTTGGGGGGGAGGTCCTATGGCTACACCTTC	CASSLGGRSYGYTF
-	TRBD1	TRBJ1-2	TRBV28	TGTGCCAGCAGTCAAATGGGACAGGGAATTAACTATGGCTACACCTTC	CASSQMGQGINYGYTF
-	TRBD1	TRBJ2-5	TRBV2	TGTGCCAGCAGAGCACAGGGGGCGTACCAAGAGACCCAGTACTTC	CASRAQGAYQETQYF
once	TRBD2	TRBJ2-1	TRBV9	TGTGCCAGCAGCGTAGTCCCAGTAGCGGGAGTGACCTACAATGAGCAGTTCTTC	CASSVVPVAGVTYNEQFF